A selection of T cell receptor beta chains follows, all from one sample in a study of shared clonotypes between healthy human individuals. Clones were sequenced by immunoSEQ multiplex PCR, and TCRdb holds only the in-frame ones, with some missing. The sample consists of some 500,000 clones, around three quarters of them appearing once. The source material was PBMCs. The receptors here all came from a woman aged 40 to 49 in good health. Some clones in this sample may be carry-over from other donors' samples. Both conserved end residues are part of each CDR3.

J gene: TRBJ2-1
V gene: TRBV5-4
CDR3 protein: CASSLGRGGHNEQFF

J gene: TRBJ2-7
V gene: TRBV15
CDR3 protein: CATSRDVGYEQYF

J gene: TRBJ1-1
V gene: TRBV5-6
CDR3 protein: CASSTATGRGTEAFF

J gene: TRBJ1-2
V gene: TRBV4-3
CDR3 protein: CASSQGTGGDYGYTF

J gene: TRBJ2-5
V gene: TRBV27
CDR3 protein: CASSFRRGKETQYF

J gene: TRBJ2-6
V gene: TRBV28
CDR3 protein: CASRRAPSSGANVLTF

J gene: TRBJ1-1
V gene: TRBV7-2
CDR3 protein: CASSLGLRGQDEAFF

J gene: TRBJ2-3
V gene: TRBV18
CDR3 protein: CASSPLATSTDTQYF

J gene: TRBJ1-2
V gene: TRBV29-1
CDR3 protein: CSVEYLSENYGYTF

J gene: TRBJ2-5
V gene: TRBV5-1
CDR3 protein: CASSSQTSGIQETQYF

J gene: TRBJ2-7
V gene: TRBV7-6
CDR3 protein: CASSLSPTAYEQYF

J gene: TRBJ2-7
V gene: TRBV6-4
CDR3 protein: CASKAFSYEQYF

J gene: TRBJ1-6
V gene: TRBV30
CDR3 protein: CACPSRGIGDPPLHF

J gene: TRBJ1-5
V gene: TRBV6-6
CDR3 protein: CASAEADQPQHF

J gene: TRBJ2-5
V gene: TRBV15
CDR3 protein: CATSREGLAGHETQYF

J gene: TRBJ2-1
V gene: TRBV6-5
CDR3 protein: CASSYLRGDEQFF

J gene: TRBJ2-2
V gene: TRBV5-5
CDR3 protein: CASSLGPASNTGELFF

J gene: TRBJ1-1
V gene: TRBV18
CDR3 protein: CASSPRAGDTEAFF

J gene: TRBJ2-5
V gene: TRBV11-1
CDR3 protein: CASSSGALGETQYF

J gene: TRBJ1-1
V gene: TRBV6-1
CDR3 protein: CASSHRVGDTEAFF

J gene: TRBJ2-2
V gene: TRBV7-3
CDR3 protein: CASSLLREPNTGELFF

J gene: TRBJ2-7
V gene: TRBV7-2
CDR3 protein: CASSLEGTVDYEQYF

J gene: TRBJ1-1
V gene: TRBV7-9
CDR3 protein: CASRPGTLNTEAFF

J gene: TRBJ2-2
V gene: TRBV7-2
CDR3 protein: CASSLAGATGELFF

J gene: TRBJ1-2
V gene: TRBV5-1
CDR3 protein: CASSDGQVPNYGYTF

J gene: TRBJ2-3
V gene: TRBV7-6
CDR3 protein: CASSLEGPTADTQYF

J gene: TRBJ2-5
V gene: TRBV4-3
CDR3 protein: CASSQDTSGSWGLETQYF

J gene: TRBJ2-7
V gene: TRBV4-3
CDR3 protein: CASSRIRDSSYEQYF

J gene: TRBJ1-4
V gene: TRBV7-2
CDR3 protein: CASSPGRTTNEKLFF

J gene: TRBJ2-2
V gene: TRBV29-1
CDR3 protein: CSVGQGAGTGELFF

J gene: TRBJ2-3
V gene: TRBV4-1
CDR3 protein: CASSQEQTSTDTQYF

J gene: TRBJ2-3
V gene: TRBV9
CDR3 protein: CASSGLGGAGVADTQYF

J gene: TRBJ1-2
V gene: TRBV4-1
CDR3 protein: CASSQDENRVLGGYTF

J gene: TRBJ2-2
V gene: TRBV9
CDR3 protein: CASSVAVGMSTGELFF

J gene: TRBJ1-1
V gene: TRBV5-6
CDR3 protein: CASSLPPPRDANTEAFF

J gene: TRBJ2-7
V gene: TRBV4-3
CDR3 protein: CASSQDGYEQYF

J gene: TRBJ1-1
V gene: TRBV6-1
CDR3 protein: CASKGAANTEAFF